These 2 T cell receptor beta chains were all obtained from the same sample, sequenced in a study of T cell responses to AZD1222 COVID-19 vaccine. TCRdb's copy holds only in-frame clones and misses some; the assay was immunoSEQ multiplex PCR. The sample includes over 85,000 clones, approximately 88% of them seen just once. Sequences were derived from peripheral blood, sampled on day 0 of AZD1222 vaccination. These receptor sequences come from an adult in good health.

This clone was counted once. The chain employs TRBV3-1 (or the pseudogene TRBV3-2) and TRBJ1-1; D not resolved. V was pared by 0 bases and J by 4 bases, with 12 bases between. CDR1 LGHDT and CDR2 YNNKEL come from the germline V gene (reference sequence). This CDR3 comprises 15 residues. The CDR3, as DNA: TGTGCCAGCAGCCAAGATAACCTTCTTGCCACTGAAGCTTTCTTT. It specifies CASSQDNLLATEAFF.

V and J are TRBV7-2 and TRBJ2-1, with D perhaps matching TRBD2 (5 bases). Trimming took 1 base from V and 6 from J, leaving 10 bases between them. This CDR3 spans 14 amino acids. Per the germline V gene, CDR1 is SGHTA and CDR2 is FQGNSA. This CDR3 reads CASSLGTPGNEQFF. CDR3 in DNA: TGTGCCAGCAGCTTAGGGACTCCGGGCAATGAGCAGTTCTTC.